A single sample gave rise to the 25 T cell receptor beta chains below, sequenced in a study of regulatory T cells in long-lasting Graves disease. Time point indicated: persistent/refractory GD, antithyroid drugs over 5 years with positive TRAb. With RNA extracted from PBMCs as input, the TCR library was made. Combining iRepertoire HTBI primers with Arm-PCR of CDR3 regions, the authors built TCR beta libraries. TCRdb independently ran MiXCR on the multiplex PCR reads; one entry per CDR3 protein. This sample carries 350,000 to 500,000 distinct CDR3 sequences, 21% of them seen once, and the ten largest clones take roughly an eighth. Sequencing used peripheral blood mononuclear cells (PBMCs), obtained when the disease was refractory, from a patient treated with antithyroid drugs. The receptors here all came from a female donor with Graves disease.

The sample holds many counts of this clonotype. The V call is TRBV12-3 or TRBV12-4, the J call TRBJ1-5; D is unclear. This CDR3 region has 15 residues. Trimming removed 2 bases from V and 6 bases from J, with 14 bases in between. Written as DNA, the CDR3 is TGTGCCAGCAGTTTAAGCGGGTATTCCGCTCAGCCCCAGCATTTT. Encoded protein: CASSLSGYSAQPQHF.

This clonotype was recorded only once. J is TRBJ2-3 and V is TRBV5-1; D is uncertain. The CDR3 loop spans 15 amino acids. Germline CDR1 is SGHRS and CDR2 is YFSETQ. V dropped 2 bases and J dropped 0 bases, with 10 bases sitting between them. The CDR3 here is CASSLSPASTDTQYF. In DNA form, the CDR3 reads TGCGCCAGCAGCTTATCACCAGCTAGCACAGATACGCAGTATTTT.

The rearrangement joins TRBV12-3 or TRBV12-4 to TRBJ2-3; TRBD2 matches at 14 bases. The CDR3 totals 17 residues. V lost 0 bases to trimming and J lost 9 bases; unmatched junction nucleotides: 8. The CDR3 coding sequence is TGTGCCAGCAGTTTAGCGCTCGAGACTAGCGGGAGGGTGACGCAGTATTTT. The encoded protein is CASSLALETSGRVTQYF.

In its sample, this clonotype was seen many times. The DNA of the CDR3 is TGTGCCAGCAGTTTAACCGGGACAACCTCCTACGAGCAGTACTTC. It encodes CASSLTGTTSYEQYF. V and J are TRBV28 and TRBJ2-7; a possible D gene is TRBD1 (6 bases). Trimming removed 2 bases from V and 0 bases from J, with 11 bases in between. The CDR3 runs to 15 residues. Germline CDR1 reads MDHEN; CDR2 reads SYDVKM.

This clonotype was detected many times. The chain has TRBV5-6 and TRBJ2-2; 11 positions match TRBD2. The V and J ends lost 0 bases and 7 bases, in that order; junction bases with no gene match: 5. CDR3 length equals 16 residues. Germline V gives CDR1 SGHDT, CDR2 YYEEEE. The DNA of the CDR3 is TGTGCCAGCAGCTTGGCCACTAGCGGGAGTGTCGGGGAGCTGTTTTTT. This translates into CASSLATSGSVGELFF. Filled out from reference TRBV5-6 and TRBJ2-2, the complete variable domain reads DAGVTQSPTHLIKTRGQQVTLRCSPKSGHDTVSWYQQALGQGPQFIFQYYEEEERQRGNFPDRFSGHQFPNYSSELNVNALLLGDSALYLCASSLATSGSVGELFFGEGSRLTVL.

This clonotype was observed many times. J is TRBJ1-5 and V is TRBV9; D unclear. This CDR3 region has 13 residues. V lost 2 bases, J lost 8 bases, and 11 bases lay in between. Looked up from germline, CDR1 is SGDLS and CDR2 is YYNGEE. CDR3 region: CASSVSPNKPQHF. In DNA, the CDR3 is TGTGCCAGCAGCGTCTCTCCTAATAAGCCCCAGCATTTT. Complete variable domain (other parts from reference TRBV9 and TRBJ1-5): DSGVTQTPKHLITATGQRVTLRCSPRSGDLSVYWYQQSLDQGLQFLIQYYNGEERAKGNILERFSAQQFPDLHSELNLSSLELGDSALYFCASSVSPNKPQHFGDGTRLSIL.

The CDR3 nucleotides are TGCAGCGTTGAAAGGGCCAACTCCTACGAGCAGTACTTC. As protein: CSVERANSYEQYF. The rearrangement uses TRBV29-1 and TRBJ2-7; D ambiguous. CDR1 is SQVTM, CDR2 ANQGSEA, per germline. The V and J ends lost 2 bases and 0 bases respectively, with 8 bases between them. CDR3 length: 13 residues.

This clonotype showed up many times. The chain couples TRBV5-1 to TRBJ2-2, with D perhaps TRBD1 (6 bases). Looked up from germline, CDR1 is SGHRS and CDR2 is YFSETQ. V shed 4 bases and J shed 1 base, with 14 bases lying between them. CDR3 length equals 16 residues. CDR3 bases: TGCGCCAGCAGCAGGAACAGGGACCAGAACACCGGGGAGCTGTTTTTT. Translation gives CASSRNRDQNTGELFF.

In this sample, this clonotype turned up a few times. V gene TRBV27 combines with J gene TRBJ1-3; D unresolved. This CDR3 spans 11 amino acids. Germline values: CDR1 MNHEY, CDR2 SMNVEV (reference sequence). The V end lost 3 bases, the J end lost 8 bases, and 5 bases lay between the germline ends. In DNA form, the CDR3 reads TGTGCCAGCAGTTTGTTCGACACCATATATTTT. Translated: CASSLFDTIYF.

The V and J genes are TRBV29-1 and TRBJ2-3, with 10 bases lining up with TRBD2. Germline-derived CDR1 and CDR2 are SQVTM and ANQGSEA. There are 16 residues in the CDR3. Trimming removed 4 bases from V and 0 bases from J; junction bases left unmatched: 7. The CDR3 sequence is CSVGASGGISTDTQYF. The CDR3 bases are TGCAGCGTTGGGGCTAGCGGGGGCATAAGCACAGATACGCAGTATTTT.

J is TRBJ2-7 and V is TRBV6-5; D is unresolved. Trimming left V 2 bases short and J 2 bases short, with 10 bases between. The CDR3 has 14 residues. In germline, CDR1 is MNHEY, CDR2 SVGAGI. The CDR3 loop is CASSYVDFTYEQYF. The CDR3 region has the DNA TGTGCCAGCAGTTACGTTGACTTTACCTACGAGCAGTACTTC.

Note on this clonotype: A much bigger clone sits one base away, suggesting this may be a read error. V and J are TRBV14 and TRBJ2-7; D is uncertain. V was shortened by 1 base and J by 6 bases, with 4 bases between the two germline ends. The CDR3 extends over 11 amino acids. Germline CDR1 and CDR2: SGHDN and FVKESK. CDR3 in DNA: TGTGCCAGCAGCCAAGTTTTCGAGCAGTACTTC. This codes for CASSQVFEQYF.

This clonotype has a count of ten or more. The chain is built from TRBV2 and TRBJ2-2; 7 bases agree with TRBD2. The CDR3 has 14 amino acids. Unmatched junction bases numbered 5, after V lost 6 bases and J lost 4 bases. CDR1 is SNHLY, CDR2 FYNNEI, per germline. CDR3 nucleotide sequence: TGTGCCAGCAGAGGGAGGGAAAGCACCGGGGAGCTGTTTTTT. This encodes CASRGRESTGELFF.

This clonotype appeared a few times. V usage is TRBV5-6 and J usage is TRBJ1-5; D unclear. V was trimmed by 4 bases and J by 1 base, leaving 9 bases between them. The CDR3 contains 14 residues. Germline-derived CDR1 and CDR2 are SGHDT and YYEEEE. The CDR3 DNA reads as TGTGCCAGCAGCGTAGACGGCAGCAATCAGCCCCAGCATTTT. Encoded protein: CASSVDGSNQPQHF.

This clonotype was observed many times. This rearrangement joins TRBV28 to TRBJ1-4, with unresolved D. V was shortened by 1 base and J by 8 bases, with 8 bases between the two germline ends. The CDR3 extends over 13 amino acids. Germline V gene data show CDR1 as MDHEN and CDR2 as SYDVKM. In DNA, the CDR3 is TGTGCCAGCAGTTTATACCGTGGCGAAAAACTGTTTTTT. Translating gives CASSLYRGEKLFF.

The V and J genes are TRBV20-1 and TRBJ1-1; 9 nucleotides match TRBD1. With 3 bases clipped from V and 7 bases from J, the junction kept 6 bases outside the gene matches. CDR1 is DFQATT and CDR2 is SNEGSKA in the germline V gene (reference sequence). The CDR3 covers 13 residues. The CDR3 sequence is CSARWDRVIEAFF. The CDR3 DNA reads as TGCAGTGCTAGGTGGGACAGGGTTATTGAAGCTTTCTTT.

The rearrangement joins TRBV19 to TRBJ1-3; D is undetermined. The germline V gene encodes CDR1 LNHDA and CDR2 SQIVND (reference sequence). This CDR3 is built from 13 residues. V was shortened by 6 bases and J by 2 bases, with 8 bases between the two germline ends. The CDR3 protein is CASRGGTGNTIYF. The CDR3 nucleotides are TGTGCCAGTAGAGGCGGAACTGGAAACACCATATATTTT. The full variable domain, in which reference TRBV19 and TRBJ1-3 provide the parts outside the CDR3, is DGGITQSPKYLFRKEGQNVTLSCEQNLNHDAMYWYRQDPGQGLRLIYYSQIVNDFQKGDIAEGYSVSREKKESFPLTVTSAQKNPTAFYLCASRGGTGNTIYFGEGSWLTVV.

There are many counts of this clonotype. V is TRBV6-5 and J is TRBJ1-5; 10 bases are a match to TRBD1. CDR1 MNHEY and CDR2 SVGAGI come from the germline V gene. J was trimmed by 6 bases and V by 2 bases; bases with no gene match: 7. The length of the CDR3 is 16 residues. The CDR3 coding sequence is TGTGCCAGCAGTTACGTCGAGGGACAGGGGACTCAGCCCCAGCATTTT. Its translation is CASSYVEGQGTQPQHF.

This chain uses TRBV2 with TRBJ1-3; 7 bases map to TRBD1. J was trimmed by 6 bases and V by 8 bases; bases with no gene match: 7. Germline V gene data show CDR1 as SNHLY and CDR2 as FYNNEI. The CDR3 is 13 residues long. DNA of the CDR3: TGTGCCAGCCGCTACAGGGGAACAAACACCATATATTTT. Translated, it gives CASRYRGTNTIYF.

In its sample, this clonotype was seen many times. This chain joins TRBV30 and TRBJ1-4, with D possibly matching TRBD1 (5 bases). The CDR3 is 13 amino acids. V was shortened by 4 bases and J by 5 bases, with 11 bases between the two germline ends. In germline, CDR1 is GTSNPN, CDR2 SVGIG (reference sequence). CDR3 in DNA: TGTGCCTGGAACAGGAACCGAAATGAAAAACTGTTTTTT. Its protein product is CAWNRNRNEKLFF. The entire variable domain, with the rest obtained from reference TRBV30 and TRBJ1-4, is as follows: SQTIHQWPATLVQPVGSPLSLECTVEGTSNPNLYWYRQAAGRGLQLLFYSVGIGQISSEVPQNLSASRPQDRQFILSSKKLLLSDSGFYLCAWNRNRNEKLFFGSGTQLSVL.

This clonotype came up many times. The V gene is TRBV5-5, the J gene TRBJ1-3, with D possibly being TRBD1 (6 bases). Germline V gene lookup returns CDR1 SGHKS and CDR2 YYEKEE (reference sequence). V was trimmed by 4 bases and J by 0 bases, leaving 11 bases between them. The CDR3 contains 15 residues. The CDR3 reads CASSHMDSSGNTIYF. The CDR3 bases are TGTGCCAGCAGCCACATGGACAGCTCTGGAAACACCATATATTTT.

Only one count was recorded for this clonotype. Given a much more abundant clone one base away, this may be a read error. It is likely a read error, because the conserved phenylalanine at the end of the CDR3 is missing. The chain is built from TRBV6-5 and TRBJ2-7; TRBD2 agrees at 15 bases. Germline V gives CDR1 MNHEY, CDR2 SVGAGI. Unmatched junction bases numbered 8, after V lost 2 bases and J lost 0 bases. This CDR3 is built from 19 residues. The CDR3 region has the DNA TGTGCCAGCAGTTACGACGGGACTAGCGGGAGGAAGAGCTCCTACGAGCAGTACCTC. Its protein is CASSYDGTSGRKSSYEQYL.

This clonotype has more than one count but fewer than ten. The genes are TRBV9 and TRBJ2-5, with 10 bases that match TRBD1. J gave up 4 bases and V 4 bases, and 7 bases lay outside the gene matches. CDR1 SGDLS and CDR2 YYNGEE come from the germline V gene. The CDR3 consists of 15 residues. CDR3 coding DNA: TGTGCCAGCAGCCCCGGGGACAGGGGTTTAGAGACCCAGTACTTC. Protein product: CASSPGDRGLETQYF. The full variable domain, rest sourced from reference TRBV9 and TRBJ2-5, is DSGVTQTPKHLITATGQRVTLRCSPRSGDLSVYWYQQSLDQGLQFLIQYYNGEERAKGNILERFSAQQFPDLHSELNLSSLELGDSALYFCASSPGDRGLETQYFGPGTRLLVL.

The rearrangement uses TRBV30 and TRBJ2-5, with 11 bases that match TRBD1. The CDR3 covers 16 residues. CDR1 and CDR2 (germline): GTSNPN, SVGIG (reference sequence). The trim removed 5 bases at V and 0 bases at J, leaving 8 bases unmatched. This CDR3 is CAWDRRDRGYQETQYF. CDR3 nucleotide sequence: TGTGCCTGGGATAGGAGGGACAGGGGGTACCAAGAGACCCAGTACTTC.

This clonotype was observed many times. The gene calls are TRBV28 and TRBJ2-3; 8 bases map to TRBD2. This CDR3 has 14 amino acids. CDR1 MDHEN and CDR2 SYDVKM come from the germline V gene. J was trimmed by 6 bases and V by 5 bases; bases with no gene match: 7. The CDR3 bases are TGTGCCAGCAGTGTACTAGCGGTCGAGGATACGCAGTATTTT. Amino acids: CASSVLAVEDTQYF.